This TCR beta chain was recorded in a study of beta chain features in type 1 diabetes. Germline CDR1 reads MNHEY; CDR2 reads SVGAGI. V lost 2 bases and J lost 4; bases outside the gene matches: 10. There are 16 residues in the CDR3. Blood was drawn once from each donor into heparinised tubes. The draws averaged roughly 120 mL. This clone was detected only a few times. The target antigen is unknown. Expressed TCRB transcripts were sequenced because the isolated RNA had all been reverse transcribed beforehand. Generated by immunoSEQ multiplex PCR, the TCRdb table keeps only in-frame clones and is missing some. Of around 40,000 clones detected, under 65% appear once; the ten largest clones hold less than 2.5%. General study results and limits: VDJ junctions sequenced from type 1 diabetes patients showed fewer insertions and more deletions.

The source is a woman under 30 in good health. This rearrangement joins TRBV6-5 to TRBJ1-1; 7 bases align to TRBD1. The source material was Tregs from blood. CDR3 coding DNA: TGTGCCAGCAGTTACCAGGCAGGGGGAGGTGGCACTGAAGCTTTCTTT. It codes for CASSYQAGGGGTEAFF.